This is a list of T cell receptor beta chains from one sample in a study of OX40 agonist ivuxolimab in advanced cancers. Libraries were prepared by immunoSEQ multiplex PCR; TCRdb keeps only in-frame clonotypes and omits some of them. The sample shows tens of thousands of clones, roughly 84% of them seen only once. The starting material was CD4+ or CD8+ T cells sorted from blood, obtained in a trial of the OX40 agonist ivuxolimab. These TCRs come from an adult with an advanced solid tumor such as melanoma, head and neck, liver or kidney cancer. CDR3s include the opening cysteine and the closing phenylalanine or tryptophan. A D gene is named only where the DNA matches it firmly. Some rows mark clone size as missing; the rest say once, few, many or name a class of expanded clone.

>TRBV5-8|TRBJ1-6|NA|TRBD1
TGTGCCAGCAGACGGGGGTCAGGGGGGGACGGTTCACCCCTCCACTTT
CASRRGSGGDGSPLHF
>TRBV18|TRBJ2-7|NA|NA
TGTGCCAGCTCACCACAGAATAGCTACGAGCAGTACTTC
CASSPQNSYEQYF
>TRBV5-6|TRBJ2-5|NA|TRBD2
TGTGCCAGCAGCTCCCTGCTAGCGGGGGGGCGGGAGACCCAGTACTTC
CASSSLLAGGRETQYF
>TRBV28|TRBJ2-4|NA|NA
TGTGCCAGCAGTTTATTGAGCGAGAAAAACATTCAGTACTTC
CASSLLSEKNIQYF
>TRBV10-3|TRBJ2-2|once|TRBD2
TGTGCCATCAGTTACGTAGCGGGGGAATCGGGCACCGGGGAGCTGTTTTTT
CAISYVAGESGTGELFF
>TRBV14|TRBJ2-7|NA|NA
TGTGCCAGCAGCCTAACAGGGAGCTACGAGCAGTACTTC
CASSLTGSYEQYF
>TRBV5-1|TRBJ2-1|NA|TRBD2
TGCGCCAGCAGCAGGGGACTAGCCCGAACCAATGAGCAGTTCTTC
CASSRGLARTNEQFF
>TRBV6-6|TRBJ1-1|NA|TRBD1
TGTGCCAGCACACCGACAGGGGCCAACACTGAAGCTTTCTTT
CASTPTGANTEAFF
>TRBV2|TRBJ2-2|NA|NA
TGTGCCAGCAGTGAAATTCCCCACGGGGCGAACACCGGGGAGCTGTTTTTT
CASSEIPHGANTGELFF
>TRBV2|TRBJ2-5|NA|TRBD2
TGTGCCAGCAGTGAAATTAGCGGGGCGCAAGAGACCCAGTACTTC
CASSEISGAQETQYF
>TRBV5-1|TRBJ1-1|NA|NA
TGCGCCAGCAGCTCCTCCGGGGTGAACACTGAAGCTTTCTTT
CASSSSGVNTEAFF
>TRBV5-4|TRBJ2-4|NA|NA
TGTGCCAGCAGCCCCGACGAGGGGCGTAACATTCAGTACTTC
CASSPDEGRNIQYF
>TRBV27|TRBJ1-2|few|NA
TGTGCCAGCAGTTTAGACAGGAACTATGGCTACACCTTC
CASSLDRNYGYTF
>TRBV5-4|TRBJ1-3|NA|NA
TGTGCCAGCCAGCTCGGGGGGCCGGGAAACACCATATATTTT
CASQLGGPGNTIYF
>TRBV7-9|TRBJ2-1|NA|TRBD1
TGTGCCAGCAGCTTACGGCAGGGGGCATACAATGAGCAGTTCTTC
CASSLRQGAYNEQFF
>TRBV5-4|TRBJ2-7|NA|NA
TGTGCCAGCAGCTTGGGACAGGATTGGACCTACGAGCAGTACTTC
CASSLGQDWTYEQYF
>TRBV5-4|TRBJ2-4|NA|NA
TGTGCCAGCAGCTCCTCCCAGGATCGTTCCAAAAACATTCAGTACTTC
CASSSSQDRSKNIQYF
>TRBV19|TRBJ2-1|NA|TRBD2
TGTGCCAGTAGTAGGAAGGGACTAGCCTTCTCCTACAATGAGCAGTTCTTC
CASSRKGLAFSYNEQFF
>TRBV9|TRBJ2-4|NA|TRBD2
TGTGCCAGCAGCGTAGCGGGGGGGCCCAAAAACATTCAGTACTTC
CASSVAGGPKNIQYF